The source of this T cell receptor beta chain is a study of T cells in Graves' hyperthyroidism and ophthalmopathy. Amplification yielded TCR beta CDR3 regions, with RNA transcripts as the source. When the TCR CDR3 underwent first-round RT-PCR, the HTBI primer set was used. TCRdb itself ran the multiplex PCR reads through MiXCR, one entry per CDR3 protein. The sample contains hundreds of thousands of distinct CDR3 sequences, around 13% of which appear only once. This clonotype was seen a few times. Its antigen is as yet unknown. Graves' hyperthyroidism was deemed stable absent ophthalmopathy progression within 18 months. It was uncontrolled infection, other autoimmune disease, pregnancy or lactation that excluded patients. PBMCs stemmed from approximately 10 ml fresh peripheral blood. Study-wide findings and caveats: Most thyroid clonotypes with frequency above 0.001 were detected in blood.

The germline V gene has CDR1 SGDLS and CDR2 YYNGEE. Trimming cost V 3 bases and J 3 bases, with 12 bases left between them. The CDR3 has 15 amino acids. This sequence joins TRBV9 and TRBJ1-4, with a possible D match to TRBD1 (6 bases). The receptor was derived from a woman under 30 with Graves' hyperthyroidism. The source material was blood. The CDR3 DNA reads as TGTGCCAGCAGCGCAAGGGGGACGGCTAATGAAAAACTGTTTTTT. It specifies CASSARGTANEKLFF. The full variable domain, completed using reference TRBV9 and TRBJ1-4, is DSGVTQTPKHLITATGQRVTLRCSPRSGDLSVYWYQQSLDQGLQFLIQYYNGEERAKGNILERFSAQQFPDLHSELNLSSLELGDSALYFCASSARGTANEKLFFGSGTQLSVL.